These T cell receptor beta chains were read from a single sample in a study of Tregs in tolerant kidney transplant recipients. Some clones are missing from TCRdb's copy, which holds only in-frame ones; the method was immunoSEQ multiplex PCR. Of about 240,000 clones listed, more than 65% are singletons. The source material was CD4+ T cells from blood. These receptors all come from a human donor in good health. The CDR3 runs from the conserved cysteine through the conserved F or W. The order of the fields is D gene, J gene, clone size, V gene, CDR3 DNA, CDR3 protein. D genes are given only for firm matches. Clone size is shown for a subset of rows, as once, few, many or a class of expanded clone.

.	TRBJ1-1	.	TRBV6-6	TGTGCCAGCAGTTTCCGACCAGGGCAGATGAACACTGAAGCTTTCTTT	CASSFRPGQMNTEAFF
.	TRBJ2-2	once	TRBV15	TGTGCCACCAGCAGAGAGGGACTGGGTCCGGAGAACACCGGGGAGCTGTTTTTT	CATSREGLGPENTGELFF
.	TRBJ1-1	.	TRBV10-3	TGTGCCATCAGTTCACAGGGATTGAACACTGAAGCTTTCTTT	CAISSQGLNTEAFF
.	TRBJ1-4	.	TRBV6-5	TGTGCCAGCAGTTACTCCCCTCTCTACACTAATGAAAAACTGTTTTTT	CASSYSPLYTNEKLFF
.	TRBJ2-3	.	TRBV7-9	TGTGCCAGCAGCTTAGGGGCCACCCCGAATACGCAGTATTTT	CASSLGATPNTQYF
.	TRBJ2-7	.	TRBV2	TGTGCCAGCAGTGAAGGGGTAGGGGGTTCCTACGAGCAGTACTTC	CASSEGVGGSYEQYF
.	TRBJ2-1	.	TRBV2	TGTGCCAGCAGTGCGAGGTGGGACAATGAGCAGTTCTTC	CASSARWDNEQFF
.	TRBJ2-7	.	TRBV5-4	TGTGCCAGCAGCTTGGCTGTCGAGCAGTACTTC	CASSLAVEQYF
TRBD1	TRBJ1-1	.	TRBV6-5	TGTGCCAGCAGTTACACAGACAGGGGGCGCGGGGCTGAAGCTTTCTTT	CASSYTDRGRGAEAFF
.	TRBJ2-7	.	TRBV7-8	TGTGCCAGCAGCTTAGTGACGGGGGCCTACGAGCAGTACTTC	CASSLVTGAYEQYF
.	TRBJ1-3	.	TRBV28	TGTGCCAGCAGTTTATCTGTTACTGGAAACACCATATATTTT	CASSLSVTGNTIYF
TRBD2	TRBJ2-5	.	TRBV30	TGTGCCTGGAGTTCGAGCGGGAGGCTGCGGATAGAGACCCAGTACTTC	CAWSSSGRLRIETQYF
.	TRBJ1-1	.	TRBV5-1	TGCGCCAGCAGCTTGGATCAGGGGGAAGCTTTCTTT	CASSLDQGEAFF
.	TRBJ2-1	.	TRBV18	TGTGCCAGCTCACCACGTCTTACGGGTGAGCAGTTCTTC	CASSPRLTGEQFF
.	TRBJ2-7	once	TRBV7-6	TGCGCCAGCAGCTTGTCGGTTAGCTCCTACGAGCAGTACTTC	CASSLSVSSYEQYF
.	TRBJ2-6	.	TRBV5-1	TGCGCCAGCAGCCCTCCGGGGGGGGCCAACGTCCTGACTTTC	CASSPPGGANVLTF
.	TRBJ2-4	.	TRBV18	TGTGCCAGCTCACCATTCTATAGGGGGGACATTCAGTACTTC	CASSPFYRGDIQYF
.	TRBJ1-2	.	TRBV19	TGTGCCAGTAGTCGAGTTGTAGGAGGTGATCGGGTCTATGGCTACACCTTC	CASSRVVGGDRVYGYTF
.	TRBJ1-2	.	TRBV12-5	TGTGCTAGTGGGGATTCCGGGACACTGAATGGCTACACCTTC	CASGDSGTLNGYTF
TRBD1	TRBJ2-1	once	TRBV18	TGTGCCAGCTCTAATAACGAGGGACAGGGGGCAGGCAATGAGCAGTTCTTC	CASSNNEGQGAGNEQFF
TRBD2	TRBJ2-1	.	TRBV15	TGTGCCACCAGCAGAGATGGGGAGGGGCGGGACAATGAGCAGTTCTTC	CATSRDGEGRDNEQFF
TRBD1	TRBJ1-1	once	TRBV5-1	TGCGCCAGCAGCTTGGGCAGGGGGCTCAACGCTGAAGCTTTCTTT	CASSLGRGLNAEAFF
TRBD2	TRBJ2-3	.	TRBV7-8	TGTGCCAGCAGCTTAGCCCGGACTAGCGGGGGGGCCAGGGATACGCAGTATTTT	CASSLARTSGGARDTQYF
.	TRBJ1-1	.	TRBV25-1	TGTGCCAGCAGTCTTGGGGACACTGAAGCTTTCTTT	CASSLGDTEAFF
.	TRBJ2-7	.	TRBV6-5	TGTGCCAGCCGCAGGGGATACTCCTACGAGCAGTACTTC	CASRRGYSYEQYF
.	TRBJ2-3	.	TRBV2	TGTGCCAGACTAGGTATTAGCGGATCCGCAGATACGCAGTATTTT	CARLGISGSADTQYF
.	TRBJ1-1	few	TRBV30	TGTGCCTGGGGTACGACACTCGGGACTGAAGCTTTCTTT	CAWGTTLGTEAFF
TRBD1	TRBJ1-4	.	TRBV15	TGTGCCACCAGCATTAACAGGGGCCGGAATGAAAAACTGTTTTTT	CATSINRGRNEKLFF
TRBD1	TRBJ1-2	.	TRBV2	TGTGCCAGCAGTGCTTTCCGTGACAGGGGAGGCTACACCTTC	CASSAFRDRGGYTF
.	TRBJ1-1	.	TRBV5-1	TGCGCCAGCAGCCCCGGCAGGGCGGTGTACACTGAAGCTTTCTTT	CASSPGRAVYTEAFF
.	TRBJ1-1	.	TRBV2	TGTGCCAGCAGAGCAGGGGTGGTGGGAGCTTTCTTT	CASRAGVVGAFF
TRBD1	TRBJ2-7	.	TRBV18	TGTGCCAGCTCACCACGGAAAGGGACAGGGGGCGAGCAGTACTTC	CASSPRKGTGGEQYF
TRBD2	TRBJ2-1	once	TRBV5-1	TGCGCCAGCACCGCCAACGGGAGGGCCTCCTACAATGAGCAGTTCTTC	CASTANGRASYNEQFF
TRBD1	TRBJ1-1	.	TRBV11-2	TGTGCCAGCAGCTTTTACAGGGGTGGAACTGAAGCTTTCTTT	CASSFYRGGTEAFF
TRBD2	TRBJ2-1	.	TRBV19	TGTGCCAGTACCGATCAGGCGGGAGGGCCTGGTGAGCAGTTCTTC	CASTDQAGGPGEQFF
.	TRBJ2-5	.	TRBV19	TGTGCCAGTAGTACCCATTCCGGCGGCAGGCCAGGGGAGACCCAGTACTTC	CASSTHSGGRPGETQYF